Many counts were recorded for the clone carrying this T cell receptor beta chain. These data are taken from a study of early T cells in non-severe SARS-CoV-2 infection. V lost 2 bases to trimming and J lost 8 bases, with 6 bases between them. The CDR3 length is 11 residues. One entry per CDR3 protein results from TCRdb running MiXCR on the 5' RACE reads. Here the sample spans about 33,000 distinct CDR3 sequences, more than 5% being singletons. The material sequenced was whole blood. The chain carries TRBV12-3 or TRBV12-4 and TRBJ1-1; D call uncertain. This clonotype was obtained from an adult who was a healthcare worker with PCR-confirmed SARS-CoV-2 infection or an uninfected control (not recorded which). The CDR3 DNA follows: TGTGCCAGCAGTTTAACACCCGAAGCTTTCTTT. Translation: CASSLTPEAFF.